This T cell receptor (beta chain) was retrieved from a study of OX40 agonist ivuxolimab in advanced cancers. Study context: The study gave patients intravenous ivuxolimab at 0.01 to 10 mg/kg every 2 weeks.

CDR3 length equals 15 residues. Per the germline V gene, CDR1 is MNHEY and CDR2 is SMNVEV (reference sequence). The J segment lost 4 bases and the V segment lost 3 bases, leaving 9 bases of the junction unmatched. Repertoires were generated with immunoSEQ multiplex PCR, while TCRdb's copy carries only in-frame clones and drops some. The table has about 90,000 clones, roughly nine tenths seen once. Specimen: CD4+ or CD8+ T cells sorted from blood, collected in a trial of the OX40 agonist ivuxolimab. The chain combines TRBV27 with TRBJ2-7; TRBD2 matches at 7 bases. This receptor was identified in an adult with an advanced solid tumor such as melanoma, head and neck, liver or kidney cancer. The CDR3 region has the DNA TGTGCCAGCAGTTTTACGGCGGGAGTTAAGTACGAGCAGTACTTC. Translating gives CASSFTAGVKYEQYF.